This is a list of T cell receptor beta chains from one sample in a study of blood T cell repertoires in COVID-19. Measured with immunoSEQ multiplex PCR; TCRdb has only the in-frame clones, and not every one. This repertoire shows over 150,000 clones, approximately 91% found once; its top ten account for about 18%. Sequencing input: peripheral blood. The source is a man aged 50 to 59 with COVID-19, enrolled during active disease. CDR3s include the opening cysteine and the closing phenylalanine or tryptophan. The D gene is left open where the match is weak. Clone size is stated in some rows and not others, as once, few, many or a class when expanded.

V	J	size	D	CDR3	DNA
TRBV19	TRBJ1-2	NA	NA	CASSRSGEGYGYTF	TGTGCCAGTAGTAGATCAGGGGAAGGCTATGGCTACACCTTC
TRBV19	TRBJ1-2	NA	TRBD1	CASSPGDRIGGYTF	TGTGCCAGTAGTCCCGGGGACAGGATTGGGGGCTACACCTTC
TRBV27	TRBJ2-5	NA	NA	CASSLDGGAGETQYF	TGTGCCAGCAGTTTAGACGGGGGAGCCGGGGAGACCCAGTACTTC
TRBV2	TRBJ2-2	NA	TRBD1	CASSDGQANTGELFF	TGTGCCAGCAGTGATGGACAGGCGAACACCGGGGAGCTGTTTTTT
TRBV11-2	TRBJ2-7	NA	TRBD2	CASSLASGGYEQYF	TGTGCCAGCAGCTTGGCTAGCGGGGGCTACGAGCAGTACTTC
TRBV4-3	TRBJ2-7	few	NA	CASSQGQTGSYEQYF	TGCGCCAGCAGCCAAGGACAGACTGGATCCTACGAGCAGTACTTC
TRBV6-6	TRBJ1-5	NA	NA	CASSPRQTSNQPQHF	TGTGCCAGCAGTCCTCGACAGACTAGCAATCAGCCCCAGCATTTT
TRBV24-1	TRBJ2-3	NA	TRBD2	CATQDGRTTDTQYF	TGTGCCACCCAAGACGGGAGGACCACAGATACGCAGTATTTT
TRBV5-1	TRBJ2-2	NA	TRBD1	CASSIGQGGTGELFF	TGCGCCAGCTCCATAGGACAGGGTGGTACCGGGGAGCTGTTTTTT
TRBV27	TRBJ1-2	NA	TRBD1	CASSYTGGARGYTF	TGTGCCAGCAGTTACACAGGGGGAGCACGAGGCTACACCTTC
TRBV14	TRBJ2-2	NA	TRBD2	CASSLLGIAGANTGELFF	TGTGCCAGCAGTCTTCTGGGGATAGCGGGGGCGAACACCGGGGAGCTGTTTTTT
TRBV30	TRBJ1-1	NA	NA	CAWSRGNSMNTEAFF	TGTGCCTGGAGTCGGGGGAACTCCATGAACACTGAAGCTTTCTTT
TRBV6-2/TRBV6-3	TRBJ2-7	NA	TRBD1	CASSYNRGRDEQYF	TGTGCCAGCAGTTACAACAGGGGCAGGGACGAGCAGTACTTC
TRBV5-1	TRBJ2-4	few	TRBD2	CASSLVAQFSGRVPLNIQYF	TGCGCCAGCAGCTTGGTTGCTCAATTTAGCGGGAGGGTTCCTCTTAACATTCAGTACTTC
TRBV6-2/TRBV6-3	TRBJ2-1	NA	NA	CASSRGGLSYNEQFF	TGTGCCAGCAGTCGGGGAGGCCTCTCCTACAATGAGCAGTTCTTC
TRBV2	TRBJ1-5	NA	NA	CASNSGQGNQPQHF	TGTGCCAGCAATTCCGGCCAGGGCAATCAGCCCCAGCATTTT
TRBV3-1/TRBV3-2	TRBJ1-6	NA	NA	CASSQDLRGNSPLHF	TGTGCCAGCAGCCAAGATCTCCGGGGAAATTCACCCCTCCACTTT
TRBV11-3	TRBJ2-3	once	NA	CASSLLAASTDTQYF	TGTGCCAGCAGCTTATTAGCGGCGAGCACAGATACGCAGTATTTT
TRBV10-3	TRBJ2-3	NA	TRBD1	CAIRGQGSTDTQYF	TGTGCCATCAGGGGACAGGGTAGCACAGATACGCAGTATTTT
TRBV18	TRBJ2-7	NA	NA	CASSPGATGEPYEQYF	TGTGCCAGCTCACCAGGAGCGACAGGAGAGCCTTACGAGCAGTACTTC
TRBV7-3	TRBJ2-7	NA	NA	CASSLNGAYEQYF	TGTGCCAGCAGCTTAAACGGGGCCTACGAGCAGTACTTC
TRBV29-1	TRBJ1-2	NA	NA	CSVEVTGGSYGYTF	TGCAGCGTTGAAGTGACGGGGGGCAGCTATGGCTACACCTTC
TRBV6-1	TRBJ2-1	NA	TRBD1	CASSDGDRTNNEQFF	TGTGCCAGCAGTGATGGGGACAGGACAAACAATGAGCAGTTCTTC
TRBV6-6	TRBJ2-5	NA	TRBD2	CAISGTSVNLYF	TGTGCCATCTCCGGGACTAGCGTTAATCTGTACTTC
TRBV30	TRBJ2-3	few	TRBD1	CAWSPGTGSTDTQYF	TGTGCCTGGAGTCCTGGGACAGGGAGCACAGATACGCAGTATTTT
TRBV24-1	TRBJ1-2	NA	NA	CATSDYSGYTF	TGTGCCACCAGTGATTATAGTGGCTACACCTTC
TRBV7-6	TRBJ2-7	NA	NA	CASSLARGPYEQYF	TGTGCCAGCAGCTTAGCCAGGGGACCTTACGAGCAGTACTTC
TRBV7-2	TRBJ2-7	few	TRBD1	CASSPKRTGYLYF	TGTGCCAGCAGCCCTAAGAGGACAGGGTATCTGTACTTC
TRBV6-5	TRBJ2-7	NA	TRBD1	CASSRTGKSSYEQYF	TGTGCCAGCAGCAGGACAGGAAAAAGCTCCTACGAGCAGTACTTC
TRBV7-9	TRBJ2-1	NA	NA	CASSSWAGRKNEQFF	TGTGCCAGCAGCTCTTGGGCGGGGAGGAAGAATGAGCAGTTCTTC
TRBV6-1	TRBJ1-3	NA	NA	CASSEVRNTIYF	TGTGCCAGCAGCGAGGTACGAAACACCATATATTTT
TRBV7-8	TRBJ2-7	NA	NA	CASSLELLSSYEQYF	TGTGCCAGCAGCTTAGAACTCCTGTCTTCCTACGAGCAGTACTTC
TRBV15	TRBJ2-2	NA	TRBD2	CATSRDDLAGGPGELFF	TGTGCCACCAGCAGAGATGATCTAGCGGGAGGGCCCGGGGAGCTGTTTTTT
TRBV20-1	TRBJ2-7	NA	TRBD2	CSASLAGVDYEQYF	TGCAGTGCCAGTCTAGCGGGAGTCGACTACGAGCAGTACTTC
TRBV4-2	TRBJ1-3	NA	NA	CASSQTTSSGNTIYF	TGTGCCAGCAGCCAAACAACCTCATCTGGAAACACCATATATTTT
TRBV6-5	TRBJ2-1	NA	TRBD2	CASSQTSGAYNEQFF	TGTGCCAGCAGCCAGACTAGCGGGGCCTACAATGAGCAGTTCTTC
TRBV28	TRBJ1-1	NA	TRBD1	CASRGTVNTEAFF	TGTGCCAGCAGGGGGACAGTGAACACTGAAGCTTTCTTT
TRBV19	TRBJ2-1	NA	NA	CASSAASTEQFF	TGTGCCAGTAGTGCCGCTAGCACTGAGCAGTTCTTC
TRBV28	TRBJ1-2	few	NA	CASTPGATNYGYTF	TGTGCCAGCACCCCAGGGGCCACTAACTATGGCTACACCTTC
TRBV12-2	TRBJ2-7	NA	NA	CASRLDAVGQENYEQYF	TGTGCAAGTCGCTTAGACGCCGTTGGACAGGAGAACTACGAGCAGTACTTC
TRBV6-2/TRBV6-3	TRBJ1-6	NA	NA	CASSYSGQYNSPLHF	TGTGCCAGCAGTTACTCCGGACAGTATAATTCACCCCTCCACTTT
TRBV7-3	TRBJ2-1	NA	TRBD2	CASSLKHGGSGEQFF	TGTGCCAGCAGCTTAAAGCATGGCGGGAGTGGTGAGCAGTTCTTC
TRBV30	TRBJ2-5	once	NA	CAWTSGPGLQETQYF	TGTGCCTGGACTAGTGGACCAGGGCTGCAAGAGACCCAGTACTTC
TRBV7-3	TRBJ2-5	once	TRBD2	CASSLSGAGQETQYF	TGTGCCAGCAGCTTGAGCGGGGCGGGCCAAGAGACCCAGTACTTC
TRBV2	TRBJ1-1	few	NA	CASRFTGSTEAFF	TGTGCCAGCAGATTCACAGGGAGCACTGAAGCTTTCTTT
TRBV6-6	TRBJ2-7	NA	NA	CASSYGGSYEQYF	TGTGCCAGCAGTTACGGGGGGTCCTACGAGCAGTACTTC
TRBV9	TRBJ2-1	NA	NA	CASSTSSYNEQFF	TGTGCCAGCAGCACGAGCTCCTACAATGAGCAGTTCTTC
TRBV25-1	TRBJ2-2	NA	TRBD1	CATRPGTGLTGELFF	TGTGCCACCCGGCCCGGGACAGGGCTAACCGGGGAGCTGTTTTTT
TRBV7-7	TRBJ1-1	NA	TRBD1	CASSPDRVELAAFF	TGTGCTAGCAGCCCGGACAGGGTGGAATTGGCAGCTTTCTTT
TRBV7-9	TRBJ2-7	once	TRBD1	CASSLGQGAIYEQYF	TGTGCCAGCAGCTTAGGACAGGGGGCCATCTACGAGCAGTACTTC
TRBV5-4	TRBJ2-1	NA	NA	CASSLKGLPEQFF	TGTGCCAGCAGCTTGAAGGGGCTCCCGGAGCAGTTCTTC
TRBV5-6	TRBJ2-1	few	TRBD2	CASSFGTSGGSNEQFF	TGTGCCAGCAGCTTTGGAACTAGCGGGGGTTCCAATGAGCAGTTCTTC
TRBV19	TRBJ2-7	NA	TRBD2	CASSMSGGRAYEQYF	TGTGCCAGTAGTATGTCTGGCGGGAGGGCCTACGAGCAGTACTTC
TRBV29-1	TRBJ2-1	NA	TRBD2	CSVELAGGGEQFF	TGCAGCGTTGAGCTAGCGGGAGGGGGTGAGCAGTTCTTC
TRBV5-4	TRBJ1-2	NA	NA	CASSYAGGGGYTF	TGTGCCAGCAGCTACGCCGGGGGGGGAGGCTACACCTTC
TRBV7-8	TRBJ2-1	once	TRBD2	CASSQPGLAGQVTSFLGYNEQFF	TGTGCCAGCAGCCAACCGGGACTAGCGGGTCAGGTAACATCTTTTCTTGGGTACAATGAGCAGTTCTTC
TRBV18	TRBJ2-3	NA	NA	CASSQGSDDTQYF	TGTGCCAGCTCACAGGGGTCAGATGATACGCAGTATTTT